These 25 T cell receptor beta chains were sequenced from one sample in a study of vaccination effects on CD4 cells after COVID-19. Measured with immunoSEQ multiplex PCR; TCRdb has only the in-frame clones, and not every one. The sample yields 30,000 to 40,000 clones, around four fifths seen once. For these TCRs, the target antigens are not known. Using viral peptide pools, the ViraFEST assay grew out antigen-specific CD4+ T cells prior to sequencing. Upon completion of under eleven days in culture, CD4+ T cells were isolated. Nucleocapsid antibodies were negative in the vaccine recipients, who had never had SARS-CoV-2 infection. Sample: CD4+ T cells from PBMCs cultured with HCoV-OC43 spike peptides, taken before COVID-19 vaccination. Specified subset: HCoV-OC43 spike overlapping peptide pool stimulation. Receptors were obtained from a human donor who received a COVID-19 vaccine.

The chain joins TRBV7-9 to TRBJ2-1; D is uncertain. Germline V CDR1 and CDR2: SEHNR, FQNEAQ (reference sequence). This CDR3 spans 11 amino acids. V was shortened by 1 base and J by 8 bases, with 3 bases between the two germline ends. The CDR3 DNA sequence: TGTGCCAGCAGCTTAGTCTATGAGCAGTTCTTC. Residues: CASSLVYEQFF.

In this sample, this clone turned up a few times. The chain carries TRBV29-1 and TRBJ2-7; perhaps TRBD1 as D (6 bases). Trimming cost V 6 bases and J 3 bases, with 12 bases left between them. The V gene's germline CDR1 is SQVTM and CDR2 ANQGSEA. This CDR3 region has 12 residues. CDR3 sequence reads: CSVATGRYEQYF. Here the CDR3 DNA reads TGCAGCGTGGCTACAGGGCGCTACGAGCAGTACTTC.

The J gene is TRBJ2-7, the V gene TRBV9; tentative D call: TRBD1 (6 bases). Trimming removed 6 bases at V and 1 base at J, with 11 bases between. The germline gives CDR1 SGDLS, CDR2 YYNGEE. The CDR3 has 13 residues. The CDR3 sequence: CASNRGGSYEQYF. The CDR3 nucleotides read TGTGCCAGCAACCGAGGGGGTTCCTACGAGCAGTACTTC.

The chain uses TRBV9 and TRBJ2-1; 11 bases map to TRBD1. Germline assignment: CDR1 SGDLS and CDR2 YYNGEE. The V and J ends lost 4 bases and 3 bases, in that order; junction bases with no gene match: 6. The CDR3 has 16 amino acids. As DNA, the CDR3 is TGTGCCAGCAGCATCGCCGGGACAGGGGGCTACAATGAGCAGTTCTTC. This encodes CASSIAGTGGYNEQFF. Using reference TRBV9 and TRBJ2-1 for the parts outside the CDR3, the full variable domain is DSGVTQTPKHLITATGQRVTLRCSPRSGDLSVYWYQQSLDQGLQFLIQYYNGEERAKGNILERFSAQQFPDLHSELNLSSLELGDSALYFCASSIAGTGGYNEQFFGPGTRLTVL.

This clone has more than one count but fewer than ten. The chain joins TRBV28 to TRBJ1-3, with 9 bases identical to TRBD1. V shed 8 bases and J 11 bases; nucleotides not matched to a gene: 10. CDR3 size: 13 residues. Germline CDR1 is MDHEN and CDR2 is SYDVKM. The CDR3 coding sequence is TGTGCCAGCGGGGTGACAGGGGGGGCCGCCATATATTTT. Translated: CASGVTGGAAIYF.

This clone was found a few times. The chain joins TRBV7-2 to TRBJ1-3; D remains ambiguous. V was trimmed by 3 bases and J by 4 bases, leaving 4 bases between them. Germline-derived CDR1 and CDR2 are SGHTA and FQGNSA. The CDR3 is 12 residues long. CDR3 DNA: TGTGCCAGCAGCTTGGGGGGAAACACCATATATTTT. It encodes CASSLGGNTIYF.

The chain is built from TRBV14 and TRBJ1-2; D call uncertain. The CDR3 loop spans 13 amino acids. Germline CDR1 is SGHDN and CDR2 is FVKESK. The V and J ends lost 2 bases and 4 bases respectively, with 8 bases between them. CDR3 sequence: CASSQRALYGYTF. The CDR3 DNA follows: TGTGCCAGCAGCCAAAGGGCCCTCTATGGCTACACCTTC.

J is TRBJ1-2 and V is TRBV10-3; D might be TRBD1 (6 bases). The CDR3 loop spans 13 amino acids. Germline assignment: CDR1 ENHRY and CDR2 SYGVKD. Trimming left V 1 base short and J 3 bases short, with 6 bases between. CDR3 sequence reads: CAISEYRDYGYTF. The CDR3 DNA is TGTGCCATCAGTGAGTACAGGGACTATGGCTACACCTTC.

CDR3 amino acids: CASSQERMRTYNEQFF. CDR3 nucleotide sequence: TGTGCCAGCAGCCAAGAGAGAATGAGGACTTACAATGAGCAGTTCTTC. The chain uses TRBV4-2 and TRBJ2-1, with TRBD2 as a possible D gene (5 bases). Germline V gene sequence: CDR1 LGHNA, CDR2 YNFKEQ. Trimming cost V 0 bases and J 4 bases, with 13 bases left between them. The CDR3 runs 16 residues.

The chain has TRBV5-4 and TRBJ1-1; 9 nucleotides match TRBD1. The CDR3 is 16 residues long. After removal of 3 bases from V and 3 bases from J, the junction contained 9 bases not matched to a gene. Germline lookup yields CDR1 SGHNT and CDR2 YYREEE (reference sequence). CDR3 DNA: TGTGCCAGCAGCTCGCTTGGACAGGGGTCTTACACTGAAGCTTTCTTT. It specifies CASSSLGQGSYTEAFF.

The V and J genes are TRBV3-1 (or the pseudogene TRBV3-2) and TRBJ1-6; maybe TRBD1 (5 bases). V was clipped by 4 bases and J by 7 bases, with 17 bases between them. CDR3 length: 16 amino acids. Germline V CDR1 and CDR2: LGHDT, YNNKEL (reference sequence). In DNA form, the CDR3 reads TGTGCCAGCAGCCCAAGGGCGATAGGGGACAATTCACCCCTCCACTTT. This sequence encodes CASSPRAIGDNSPLHF.

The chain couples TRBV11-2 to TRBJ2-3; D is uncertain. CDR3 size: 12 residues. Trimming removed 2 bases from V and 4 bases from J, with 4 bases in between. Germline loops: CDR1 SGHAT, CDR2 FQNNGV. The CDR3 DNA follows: TGTGCCAGCAGCTTACAATCAGATACGCAGTATTTT. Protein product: CASSLQSDTQYF. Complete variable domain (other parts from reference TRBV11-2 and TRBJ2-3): EAGVAQSPRYKIIEKRQSVAFWCNPISGHATLYWYQQILGQGPKLLIQFQNNGVVDDSQLPKDRFSAERLKGVDSTLKIQPAKLEDSAVYLCASSLQSDTQYFGPGTRLTVL.

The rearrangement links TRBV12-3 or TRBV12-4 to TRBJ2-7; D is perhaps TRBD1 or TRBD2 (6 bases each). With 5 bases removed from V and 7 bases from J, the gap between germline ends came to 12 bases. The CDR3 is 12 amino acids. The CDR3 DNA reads TGTGCCAGCAGTCTCCAAGGGGGGGAGCAGTACTTC. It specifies CASSLQGGEQYF.

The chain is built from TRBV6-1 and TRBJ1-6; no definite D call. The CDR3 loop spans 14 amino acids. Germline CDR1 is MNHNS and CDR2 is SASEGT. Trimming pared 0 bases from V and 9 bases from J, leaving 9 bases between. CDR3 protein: CASSEASGSSPLHF. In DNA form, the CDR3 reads TGTGCCAGCAGTGAAGCGAGTGGTAGTTCACCCCTCCACTTT.

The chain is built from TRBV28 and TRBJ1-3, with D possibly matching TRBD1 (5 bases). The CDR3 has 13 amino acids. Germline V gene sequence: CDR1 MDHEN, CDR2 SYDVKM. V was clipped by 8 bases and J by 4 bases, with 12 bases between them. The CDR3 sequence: CASLGGPGNTIYF. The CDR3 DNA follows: TGTGCCAGCTTGGGGGGTCCCGGAAACACCATATATTTT.

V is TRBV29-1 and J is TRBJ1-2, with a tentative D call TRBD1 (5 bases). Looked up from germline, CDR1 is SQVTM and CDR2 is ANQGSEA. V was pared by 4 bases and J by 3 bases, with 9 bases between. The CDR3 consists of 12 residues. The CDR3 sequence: CSVVGGDYGYTF. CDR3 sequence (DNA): TGCAGCGTTGTGGGGGGTGACTATGGCTACACCTTC.

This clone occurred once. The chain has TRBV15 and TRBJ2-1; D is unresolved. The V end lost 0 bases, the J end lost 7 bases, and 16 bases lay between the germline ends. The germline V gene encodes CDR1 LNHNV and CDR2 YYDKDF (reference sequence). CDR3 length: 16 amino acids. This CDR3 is CATSRDAAGMGNEQFF. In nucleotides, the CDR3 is TGTGCCACCAGCAGAGATGCGGCAGGTATGGGGAATGAGCAGTTCTTC.

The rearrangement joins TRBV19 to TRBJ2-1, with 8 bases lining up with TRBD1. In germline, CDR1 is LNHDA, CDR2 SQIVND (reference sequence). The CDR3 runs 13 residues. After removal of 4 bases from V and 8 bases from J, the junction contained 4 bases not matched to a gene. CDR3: CASSNQGAYEQFF. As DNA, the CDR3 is TGTGCCAGTAGTAACCAGGGGGCCTATGAGCAGTTCTTC. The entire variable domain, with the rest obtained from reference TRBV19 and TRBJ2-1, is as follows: DGGITQSPKYLFRKEGQNVTLSCEQNLNHDAMYWYRQDPGQGLRLIYYSQIVNDFQKGDIAEGYSVSREKKESFPLTVTSAQKNPTAFYLCASSNQGAYEQFFGPGTRLTVL.

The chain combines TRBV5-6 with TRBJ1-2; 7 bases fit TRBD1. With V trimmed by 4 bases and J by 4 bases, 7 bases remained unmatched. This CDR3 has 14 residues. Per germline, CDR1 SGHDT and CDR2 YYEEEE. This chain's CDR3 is CASSPGQEPYGYTF. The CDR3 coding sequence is TGTGCCAGCAGCCCCGGACAGGAACCCTATGGCTACACCTTC.

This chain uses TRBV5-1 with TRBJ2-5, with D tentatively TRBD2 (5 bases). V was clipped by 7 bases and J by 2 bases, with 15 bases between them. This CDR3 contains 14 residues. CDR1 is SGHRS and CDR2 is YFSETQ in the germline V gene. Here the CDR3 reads CASAVQRRQETQYF. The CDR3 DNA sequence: TGCGCCAGCGCCGTCCAGCGGAGACAAGAGACCCAGTACTTC.

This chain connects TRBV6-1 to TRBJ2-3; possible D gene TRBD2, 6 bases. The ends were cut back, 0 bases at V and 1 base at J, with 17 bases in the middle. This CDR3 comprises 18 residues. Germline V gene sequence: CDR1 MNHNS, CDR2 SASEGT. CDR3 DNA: TGTGCCAGCAGTGAAGCACCCACTTTATCGGGAGGCACAGATACGCAGTATTTT. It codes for CASSEAPTLSGGTDTQYF.

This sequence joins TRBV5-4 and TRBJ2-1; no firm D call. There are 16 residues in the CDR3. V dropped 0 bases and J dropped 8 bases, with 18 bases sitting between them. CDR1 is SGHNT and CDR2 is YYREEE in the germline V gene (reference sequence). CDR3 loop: CASSLAGLTPGDEQFF. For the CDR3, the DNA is TGTGCCAGCAGCTTGGCCGGGCTTACCCCTGGTGATGAGCAGTTCTTC.

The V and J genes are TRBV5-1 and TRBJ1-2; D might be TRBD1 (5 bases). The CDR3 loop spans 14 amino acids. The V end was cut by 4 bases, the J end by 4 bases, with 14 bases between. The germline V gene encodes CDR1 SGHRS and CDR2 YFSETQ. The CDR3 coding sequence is TGCGCCAGCAGCAACGGGGGGGGAGGCTATGGCTACACCTTC. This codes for CASSNGGGGYGYTF.

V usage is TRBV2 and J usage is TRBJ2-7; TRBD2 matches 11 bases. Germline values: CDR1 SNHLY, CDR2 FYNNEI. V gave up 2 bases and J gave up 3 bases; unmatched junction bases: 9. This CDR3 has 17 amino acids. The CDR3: CASSELFPGLADYEQYF. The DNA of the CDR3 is TGTGCCAGCAGTGAATTGTTCCCGGGACTAGCGGACTACGAGCAGTACTTC.

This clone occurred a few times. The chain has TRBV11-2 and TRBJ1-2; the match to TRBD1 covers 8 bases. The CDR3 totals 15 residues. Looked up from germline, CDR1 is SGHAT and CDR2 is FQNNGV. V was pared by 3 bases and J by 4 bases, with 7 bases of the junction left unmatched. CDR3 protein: CASSLGQADSYGYTF. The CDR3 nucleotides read TGTGCCAGCAGCTTGGGACAGGCAGACTCCTATGGCTACACCTTC.